A selection of T cell receptor beta chains follows, all from one sample in a study of shared clonotypes between healthy human individuals. Some clones are missing from TCRdb's copy, which holds only in-frame ones; the method was immunoSEQ multiplex PCR. The table records roughly 2,000,000 clones, 90% to 95% of them present only once. Sequencing was performed on naive CD8+ T cells from PBMCs. The source is a man between 18 and 35 years old in good health. Some clones in this sample may be carry-over from other donors' samples. Each CDR3 is given with its conserved first and last residue. A D gene is named only where the DNA matches it firmly. Clone sizes are given selectively: once, few, many, or a class where the clone is expanded.

clone size	V gene	J gene	D gene	CDR3 protein	CDR3 DNA
NA	TRBV5-8	TRBJ2-5	NA	CASSLDRVETQYF	TGTGCCAGCAGCTTGGACAGGGTTGAGACCCAGTACTTC
NA	TRBV4-1	TRBJ2-7	NA	CASSQDWRGSYEQYF	TGCGCCAGCAGCCAAGACTGGAGGGGTTCCTACGAGCAGTACTTC
NA	TRBV10-3	TRBJ2-7	TRBD2	CAISESQREGLLYEQYF	TGTGCCATCAGTGAGTCGCAGCGGGAGGGCCTTTTGTACGAGCAGTACTTC
NA	TRBV11-2	TRBJ1-1	NA	CASTLEVVPKTPRGAFF	TGTGCCAGCACCCTAGAAGTGGTGCCAAAAACGCCTCGTGGAGCTTTCTTT
few	TRBV28	TRBJ2-3	NA	CASRITLQGDTQYF	TGTGCCAGCAGAATCACATTACAGGGAGATACGCAGTATTTT
NA	TRBV7-3	TRBJ2-1	NA	CASSLTTAGKYNEQFF	TGTGCCAGCAGCTTAACCACGGCGGGGAAATACAATGAGCAGTTCTTC
NA	TRBV4-1	TRBJ2-1	NA	CASSQVGLYNEQFF	TGCGCCAGCAGCCAAGTGGGTCTCTACAATGAGCAGTTCTTC
few	TRBV27	TRBJ2-3	TRBD2	CASSLWAGVADTQYF	TGTGCCAGCAGTTTATGGGCGGGAGTGGCAGATACGCAGTATTTT
NA	TRBV4-2	TRBJ1-4	TRBD1	CASSKTGVDEKLFF	TGTGCCAGCAGCAAGACAGGGGTCGATGAAAAACTGTTTTTT
NA	TRBV13	TRBJ2-1	TRBD2	CASSRTRSLEQFF	TGTGCCAGCAGCCGGACTAGAAGCCTTGAGCAGTTCTTC
NA	TRBV7-3	TRBJ1-1	NA	CASSIGGNTEAFF	TGTGCCAGCAGTATAGGAGGGAACACTGAAGCTTTCTTT
NA	TRBV5-1	TRBJ1-5	NA	CASSPWPNQPQHF	TGCGCCAGCAGCCCTTGGCCAAATCAGCCCCAGCATTTT
few	TRBV14	TRBJ1-1	NA	CASSRDFAEAFF	TGTGCCAGCAGTCGGGATTTCGCTGAAGCTTTCTTT
NA	TRBV6-6	TRBJ2-5	NA	CASSYFGGRLEETQYF	TGTGCCAGCAGTTACTTCGGTGGGAGGCTAGAAGAGACCCAGTACTTC
NA	TRBV28	TRBJ2-7	TRBD2	CASSPPRETTYEQYF	TGTGCCAGCAGCCCACCGCGGGAGACAACCTACGAGCAGTACTTC
NA	TRBV7-9	TRBJ1-2	NA	CASRTTGMDNYGYTF	TGTGCCAGCAGAACTACAGGGATGGATAACTATGGCTACACCTTC
NA	TRBV27	TRBJ1-2	NA	CASRNWNYGYTF	TGTGCCAGCAGAAACTGGAACTATGGCTACACCTTC
NA	TRBV6-6	TRBJ1-1	NA	CASSYGRRGTEAFF	TGTGCCAGCAGTTATGGCAGGCGGGGCACTGAAGCTTTCTTT
NA	TRBV5-4	TRBJ1-4	TRBD1	CASSRPTGGEEKLFF	TGTGCCAGCAGCCGACCGACAGGGGGTGAGGAAAAACTGTTTTTT
NA	TRBV16	TRBJ1-4	NA	CASSQYRGPATNEKLFF	TGTGCCAGCAGCCAATATCGGGGCCCAGCAACTAATGAAAAACTGTTTTTT